This T cell receptor beta chain was captured in a study of blood T cells in healthy people across ages. General study findings and limits: The CMV status of each donor remained undetermined, and this could have confounded shifts in expanded clonotypes.

Details on this clonotype: The antigen is undetermined. A read error may account for a junction end that differs from germline.

Healthy Russian Caucasian donors spanned ages about 6 to 100 years. Every donor provided roughly 9.1 milliliters of peripheral blood. Primed by a sample-barcoded 5' primer and a J-beta primer mix, a second PCR proceeded for roughly 6 to 12 cycles. The authors tagged each cDNA molecule using a template-switch adaptor with 12 random nucleotides. One entry per CDR3 protein results from TCRdb running MiXCR on the 5' RACE reads. This table holds around 800,000 distinct CDR3 sequences, roughly 53% found once. The CDR3 is 16 amino acids. The germline CDR1 and CDR2 sequences are MDHEN and SYDVKM. Sequencing used blood. The TCR comes from an elderly man in good health. The genes are TRBV28 and TRBJ2-1; 7 bases align to TRBD2. The CDR3 bases are TGTGCCAACAGTCCCAGCGGGACTCCCCCTTTCGGGGAGCAGTTCTTC. This translates into CANSPSGTPPFGEQFF.